What follows are 16 T cell receptor beta chains derived from one specimen sequenced in a study of blood T cell repertoires in COVID-19. Measured with immunoSEQ multiplex PCR; TCRdb has only the in-frame clones, and not every one. This table has approximately 300,000 clones, approximately 88% appearing once. The sequencing sample was made of peripheral blood. These receptors were collected from a man aged 18 to 30 who had recovered from COVID-19.

The V and J genes are TRBV18 and TRBJ1-5; TRBD1 matches 7 bases. V lost 0 bases and J lost 4; bases outside the gene matches: 12. CDR3 length: 18 residues. From germline, CDR1 is KGHSH and CDR2 LQKENI. CDR3 in amino acids: CASSPPVLKGAVNQPQHF. In nucleotides, the CDR3 is TGTGCCAGCTCACCACCGGTGTTAAAGGGGGCGGTGAATCAGCCCCAGCATTTT.

The J gene is TRBJ1-2, the V gene TRBV18, with D tentatively TRBD1 (6 bases). This CDR3 is built from 13 residues. Trimming left V 3 bases short and J 7 bases short, with 12 bases between. Germline assignment: CDR1 KGHSH and CDR2 LQKENI. As DNA, the CDR3 is TGTGCCAGCTCACCGTCAGGGGAACGTGGCTACACCTTC. Translation gives CASSPSGERGYTF.

The chain is built from TRBV6-6 and TRBJ2-1, with 7 bases matching TRBD1. V shed 6 bases, J shed 9 bases, and the junction held 8 bases outside the gene matches. This CDR3 comprises 13 residues. CDR1 is MNHNY, CDR2 SVGAGI, per germline (reference sequence). The CDR3 is CASRNSTGSEQFF. In nucleotides, the CDR3 is TGTGCCAGCAGAAACTCGACAGGGAGTGAGCAGTTCTTC.

V usage is TRBV5-1 and J usage is TRBJ2-1; 9 nucleotides match TRBD2. Germline CDR1 reads SGHRS; CDR2 reads YFSETQ. The length of the CDR3 is 16 residues. The ends lost 3 bases at V and 8 bases at J; junction bases unmatched: 12. The CDR3 loop is CASSYVSGTSYHEQFF. In DNA form, the CDR3 reads TGCGCCAGCAGCTACGTTTCCGGGACTAGCTATCATGAGCAGTTCTTC.

This clone came up a few times. The V and J genes are TRBV6-6 and TRBJ1-5; D not resolved. Trimming pared 5 bases from V and 0 bases from J, leaving 5 bases between. The CDR3 length is 13 residues. Germline V gene lookup returns CDR1 MNHNY and CDR2 SVGAGI (reference sequence). The CDR3 coding sequence is TGTGCCAGCAGTCTTAATAGCAATCAGCCCCAGCATTTT. Protein product: CASSLNSNQPQHF.

This chain connects TRBV7-3 to TRBJ2-1; 9 nucleotides match TRBD1. V dropped 3 bases and J dropped 0; count of bases not matched to a gene: 3. The CDR3 spans 16 residues. Germline loops: CDR1 SGHTA, CDR2 FQGTGA. The DNA for the CDR3 is TGTGCCAGCAGCTTTACAGGGGGCAGCTCCTACAATGAGCAGTTCTTC. This sequence encodes CASSFTGGSSYNEQFF.

The V call is TRBV3-1 (or the pseudogene TRBV3-2), the J call TRBJ2-2, with D unclear. There are 12 residues in the CDR3. Deletions cut 4 bases from V and 7 bases from J, with 7 bases between. Germline assignment: CDR1 LGHDT and CDR2 YNNKEL (reference sequence). For the CDR3, the DNA is TGTGCCAGCAGCCGACACCGCGGGGAGCTGTTTTTT. Translated: CASSRHRGELFF.

V is TRBV19 and J is TRBJ1-4; D not resolved. Germline V lookup: CDR1 LNHDA, CDR2 SQIVND (reference sequence). The CDR3 sequence is 14 residues long. V gave up 8 bases and J gave up 3 bases, with 13 bases separating them. CDR3 residues: CASSYSTPNEKLFF. The CDR3 nucleotides read TGTGCCAGTTCATATAGTACTCCTAATGAAAAACTGTTTTTT.

This clone was observed a few times. The chain is built from TRBV4-1 and TRBJ2-7, with a tentative D call TRBD1 (6 bases). CDR3 length: 15 amino acids. The V end was cut by 2 bases, the J end by 0 bases, with 11 bases between. Germline assignment: CDR1 MGHRA and CDR2 YSYEKL. This chain's CDR3 is CASSQQGSSSYEQYF. In nucleotides, the CDR3 is TGCGCCAGCAGCCAACAGGGGTCGAGCTCCTACGAGCAGTACTTC.

The chain combines TRBV15 with TRBJ1-1; D unresolved. Per germline, CDR1 LNHNV and CDR2 YYDKDF (reference sequence). Between the trimmed V and J ends, which lost 0 bases and 6 bases, there was a span of 11 bases. The CDR3 spans 14 residues. The CDR3 loop is CATSRDRQPPEAFF. In DNA form, the CDR3 reads TGTGCCACCAGCAGAGATAGACAACCCCCTGAAGCTTTCTTT.

V usage is TRBV6-1 and J usage is TRBJ2-7; tentatively, D is TRBD1 (6 bases). Trimming shortened V by 1 base and J by 6 bases, and 10 bases separated the two germline ends. Germline lookup yields CDR1 MNHNS and CDR2 SASEGT. The CDR3 totals 13 residues. The CDR3: CASSEEWGLEQYF. The CDR3 region has the DNA TGTGCCAGCAGTGAAGAATGGGGGCTCGAGCAGTACTTC.

This clone was seen once. In DNA form, the CDR3 reads TGTGCCACCAGCAGAGATAGAGGGTCACCCCTCCACTTT. This sequence encodes CATSRDRGSPLHF. The gene calls are TRBV15 and TRBJ1-6; D uncertain. The germline V gene has CDR1 LNHNV and CDR2 YYDKDF (reference sequence). The CDR3 contains 13 residues. Trimming took off 0 bases at V and 10 bases at J, with 7 bases between the two ends.

The J gene is TRBJ2-3, the V gene TRBV10-2; 10 bases agree with TRBD2. V dropped 2 bases and J dropped 4; count of bases not matched to a gene: 6. The germline CDR1 and CDR2 sequences are WSHSY and SAAADI. The CDR3 runs 16 residues. This chain's CDR3 is CASSEVRLAGADTQYF. The CDR3 nucleotides are TGCGCCAGCAGTGAGGTTCGTCTAGCGGGGGCAGATACGCAGTATTTT.

V and J are TRBV5-4 and TRBJ2-7, with 10 bases that match TRBD1. The CDR3 extends over 15 amino acids. V lost 0 bases and J lost 2; bases outside the gene matches: 2. Germline assignment: CDR1 SGHNT and CDR2 YYREEE (reference sequence). The CDR3 DNA reads as TGTGCCAGCAGCTTGGGGGGGACAGGGGCCTACGAGCAGTACTTC. This translates into CASSLGGTGAYEQYF. The variable domain in full, with the rest retrieved from reference TRBV5-4 and TRBJ2-7, is ETGVTQSPTHLIKTRGQQVTLRCSSQSGHNTVSWYQQALGQGPQFIFQYYREEENGRGNFPPRFSGLQFPNYSSELNVNALELDDSALYLCASSLGGTGAYEQYFGPGTRLTVT.

The chain uses TRBV6-2 or TRBV6-3 and TRBJ1-2, with 8 bases matching TRBD1. Trimming removed 6 bases from V and 8 bases from J; junction bases left unmatched: 8. Germline V lookup: CDR1 MNHEY, CDR2 SVGEGT. There are 13 residues in the CDR3. The DNA for the CDR3 is TGTGCCAGCAGCAAGGACAGGGCTGGAGGCTACACCTTC. This codes for CASSKDRAGGYTF.

The CDR3 loop is CASSSRWDSGSNSPLHF. The CDR3 region has the DNA TGTGCCAGCAGTTCCCGGTGGGACAGTGGGTCAAATTCACCCCTCCACTTT. The chain carries TRBV27 and TRBJ1-6; 7 nucleotides line up with TRBD1. This CDR3 contains 17 residues. Looked up from germline, CDR1 is MNHEY and CDR2 is SMNVEV (reference sequence). Trimming at V came to 4 bases and at J to 7 bases, leaving 13 bases not matched to a gene.